Detailed here is one TCR beta chain. Its cognate antigen is unknown. This sample is part of a study of response to subunit inactivated influenza vaccine. TCRdb re-called the RT-PCR reads through MiXCR, storing one row per CDR3 protein. Among under 800,000 distinct CDR3 sequences listed, around 14% were seen once. Germline CDR1 and CDR2: SEHNR and FQNEAQ (reference sequence). V was trimmed by 5 bases and J by 0 bases, leaving 11 bases between them. This CDR3 is built from 15 residues. Study-wide points: Only a handful of new T cells, the authors suggested, are recruited with each seasonal influenza vaccination.

This clonotype originated in a man aged 50 to 59 who received an inactivated influenza vaccine. Sequences were derived from PBMCs from blood, sampled around 15 days before vaccination. V and J are TRBV7-9 and TRBJ2-1; D gene unclear. CDR3 sequence: CASSHLLSSYNEQFF. The CDR3 coding sequence is TGTGCCAGCAGCCACCTACTCAGCTCCTACAATGAGCAGTTCTTC.